This T cell receptor beta chain was obtained from a study of cytomegalovirus exposure and HLA in healthy donors. The study ran its PCR with 60 Vbeta and 13 Jbeta primers. The protocol was immunoSEQ multiplex PCR, while the TCRdb copy is restricted to in-frame clones and leaves out a portion. This table has roughly 180,000 clones, about four fifths appearing once. Worth noting for this clone: Its antigen remains unknown.

Regarding the study as a whole: CMV antigen specificity of three CMV-associated chains was confirmed in vitro. In an earlier analysis, in roughly 600 donors, most V segments appeared productive either ~87% or ~30% of the time.

Trimming stripped 2 bases from V and 3 bases from J, with 11 bases between. Germline V CDR1 and CDR2: SGHTA, FQGTGA. This CDR3 comprises 15 residues. The sequenced material came from PBMCs. The chain uses TRBV7-3 and TRBJ1-3, with D uncertain. This receptor was obtained from a man between 40 and 49 years old in good health and CMV-seronegative. CDR3 bases: TGTGCCAGCAGCTTACAACGCGGAAGTGGAAACACCATATATTTT. Amino acids: CASSLQRGSGNTIYF. Drawing the rest from reference TRBV7-3 and TRBJ1-3, the complete variable domain is GAGVSQTPSNKVTEKGKYVELRCDPISGHTALYWYRQSLGQGPEFLIYFQGTGAADDSGLPNDRFFAVRPEGSVSTLKIQRTERGDSAVYLCASSLQRGSGNTIYFGEGSWLTVV.